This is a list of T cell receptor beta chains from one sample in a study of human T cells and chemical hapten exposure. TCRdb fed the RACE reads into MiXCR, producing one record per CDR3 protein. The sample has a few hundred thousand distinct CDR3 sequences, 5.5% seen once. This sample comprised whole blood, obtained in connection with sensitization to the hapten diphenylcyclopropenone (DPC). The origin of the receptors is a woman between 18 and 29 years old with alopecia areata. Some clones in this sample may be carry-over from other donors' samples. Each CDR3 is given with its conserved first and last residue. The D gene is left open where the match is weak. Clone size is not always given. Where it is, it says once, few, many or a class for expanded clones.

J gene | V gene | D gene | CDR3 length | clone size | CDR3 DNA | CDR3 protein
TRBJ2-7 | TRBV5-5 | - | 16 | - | TGTGCCAGCAGCCCCCGCCTAAGATTCCAGACCTACGAGCAGTACTTC | CASSPRLRFQTYEQYF
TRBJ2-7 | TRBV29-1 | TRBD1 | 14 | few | TGCAGCGTTGATATGGGGACAGGGCGAATCGAGCAGTACTTC | CSVDMGTGRIEQYF
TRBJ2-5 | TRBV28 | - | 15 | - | TGTGCCAGCAGTCCAGGGACTGCGATGCAGGAGACCCAGTACTTC | CASSPGTAMQETQYF
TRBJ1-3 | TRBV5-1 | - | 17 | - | TGCGCCAGCAGCCTACTTTCGGCCGGTCCCTCTGGAAACACCATATATTTT | CASSLLSAGPSGNTIYF
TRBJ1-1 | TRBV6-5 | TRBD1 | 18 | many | TGTGCCAGCAGTTATTCTGCCATAACAGGGACGACAGGGACTGAAGCTTTCTTT | CASSYSAITGTTGTEAFF
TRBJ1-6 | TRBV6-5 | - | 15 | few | TGTGCCAGCAGGGGGACCGGGACCGAGAATCGTCCCCTCCACTTT | CASRGTGTENRPLHF
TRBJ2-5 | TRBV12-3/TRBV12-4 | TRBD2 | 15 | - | TGTGCCAGCAGGCCGTCGACTAGCCCCCAAGAGACCCAGTACTTC | CASRPSTSPQETQYF
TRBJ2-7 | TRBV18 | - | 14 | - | TGTGCCAGTATGAACCGGGACACGTCCTACGAGCAGTACTTC | CASMNRDTSYEQYF
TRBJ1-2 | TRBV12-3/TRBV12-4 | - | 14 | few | TGTGCCAGCAGTTTGAATAGTTTTTTTTATGGCTACACCTTC | CASSLNSFFYGYTF
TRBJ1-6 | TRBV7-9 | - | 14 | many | TGTGCCAGCAGCCCCAGAGGGAATAATTCACCCCTCCACTTT | CASSPRGNNSPLHF
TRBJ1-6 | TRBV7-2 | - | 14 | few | TGTGCCAGCAGCTACAGGGATCCTAATTCACCCCTCCACTTT | CASSYRDPNSPLHF
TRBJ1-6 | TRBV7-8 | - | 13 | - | TGTGCCAGCAGCCAGAAAGAGCCGTCACCCCTCCACTTT | CASSQKEPSPLHF
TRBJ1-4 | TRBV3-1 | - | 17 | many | TGTGCCAGCAGCCACGCGTTGTATGGCGGATCTAATGAAAAACTGTTTTTT | CASSHALYGGSNEKLFF
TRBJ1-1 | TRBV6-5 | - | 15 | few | TGTGCCAGCAGTTACCAGTTTCAGATGAACACTGAAGCTTTCTTT | CASSYQFQMNTEAFF
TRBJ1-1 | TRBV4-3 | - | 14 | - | TGCGCCAGCAGCCAAGATGCCCTATCGGGGCAAGCTTTCTTT | CASSQDALSGQAFF
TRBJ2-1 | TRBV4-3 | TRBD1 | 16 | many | TGCGCCAGCAGCCAAGATGCCGGGACAGTCTACAATGAGCAGTTCTTC | CASSQDAGTVYNEQFF